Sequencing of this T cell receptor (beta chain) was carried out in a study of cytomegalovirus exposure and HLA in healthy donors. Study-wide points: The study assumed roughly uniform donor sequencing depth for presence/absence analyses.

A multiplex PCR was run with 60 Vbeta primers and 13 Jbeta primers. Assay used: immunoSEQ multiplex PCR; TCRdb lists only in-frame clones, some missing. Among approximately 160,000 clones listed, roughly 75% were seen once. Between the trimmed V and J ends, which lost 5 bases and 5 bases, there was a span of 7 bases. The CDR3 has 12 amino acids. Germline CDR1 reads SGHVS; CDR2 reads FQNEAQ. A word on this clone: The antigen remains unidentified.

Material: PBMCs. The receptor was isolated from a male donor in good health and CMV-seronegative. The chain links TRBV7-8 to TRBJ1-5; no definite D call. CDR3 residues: CASSPQYQPQHF. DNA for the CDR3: TGTGCCAGCAGCCCGCAGTATCAGCCCCAGCATTTT.